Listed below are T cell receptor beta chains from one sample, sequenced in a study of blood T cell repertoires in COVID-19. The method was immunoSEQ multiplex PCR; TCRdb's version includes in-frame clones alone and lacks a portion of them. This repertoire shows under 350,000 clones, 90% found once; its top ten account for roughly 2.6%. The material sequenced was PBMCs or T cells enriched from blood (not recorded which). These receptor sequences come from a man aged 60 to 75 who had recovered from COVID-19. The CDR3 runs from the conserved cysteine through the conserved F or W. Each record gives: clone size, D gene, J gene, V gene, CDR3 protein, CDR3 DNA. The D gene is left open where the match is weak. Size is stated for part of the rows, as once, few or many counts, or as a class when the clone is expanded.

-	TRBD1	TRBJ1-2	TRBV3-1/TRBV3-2	CASSRTGDPNYGYTF	TGTGCCAGCAGTCGAACAGGGGACCCCAACTATGGCTACACCTTC
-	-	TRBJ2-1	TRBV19	CASSFQGSYNEQFF	TGTGCCAGTAGTTTCCAGGGTTCCTACAATGAGCAGTTCTTC
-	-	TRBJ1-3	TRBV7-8	CASSLRQGTDTIYF	TGTGCCAGCAGCTTAAGGCAGGGTACAGACACCATATATTTT
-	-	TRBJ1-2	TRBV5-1	CASSLGLRGGYTF	TGCGCCAGCAGCTTGGGACTCAGAGGAGGCTACACCTTC
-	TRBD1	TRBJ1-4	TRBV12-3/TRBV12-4	CASRQGPTSLFF	TGTGCCAGCAGACAGGGGCCAACCTCACTGTTTTTT
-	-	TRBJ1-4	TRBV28	CASSNRMRGGLFF	TGTGCCAGCAGTAACCGTATGCGGGGCGGGCTGTTTTTT
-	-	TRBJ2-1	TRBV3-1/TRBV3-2	CASSQVHWSNEQFF	TGTGCCAGCAGCCAAGTACACTGGAGTAATGAGCAGTTCTTC
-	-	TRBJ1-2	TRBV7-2	CASSLVPDRYGYTF	TGTGCCAGCAGCTTAGTCCCGGACAGATATGGCTACACCTTC
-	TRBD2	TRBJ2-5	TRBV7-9	CASSFSGGPQETQYF	TGTGCCAGCAGCTTTAGCGGGGGGCCCCAAGAGACCCAGTACTTC
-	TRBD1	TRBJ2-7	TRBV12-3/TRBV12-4	CASSPGQNEQYF	TGTGCCAGCAGCCCGGGACAGAACGAGCAGTACTTC
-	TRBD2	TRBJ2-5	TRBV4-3	CASSVQRGVSQETQYF	TGCGCCAGCAGCGTTCAGCGGGGGGTGTCTCAAGAGACCCAGTACTTC
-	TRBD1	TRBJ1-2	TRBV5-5	CASSLGQGAGYGYTF	TGTGCCAGCAGCTTGGGACAGGGGGCAGGATATGGCTACACCTTC
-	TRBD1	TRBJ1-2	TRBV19	CASSRTSGQASLYGYTF	TGTGCCAGTAGTAGGACCTCGGGACAGGCAAGCCTCTATGGCTACACCTTC
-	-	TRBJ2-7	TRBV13	CASSSGGTSYEQYF	TGTGCCAGCAGCTCCGGCGGGACCTCCTACGAGCAGTACTTC
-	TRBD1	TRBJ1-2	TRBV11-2	CASRPQGASYGYTF	TGTGCCAGCAGGCCACAGGGGGCATCCTATGGCTACACCTTC
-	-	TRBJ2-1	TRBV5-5	CASSLFHRTYNEQFF	TGTGCCAGCAGCTTGTTTCACAGGACATACAATGAGCAGTTCTTC
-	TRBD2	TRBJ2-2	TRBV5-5	CASSLVVTSGRAFGELFF	TGTGCCAGCAGCTTGGTTGTGACTAGCGGGAGGGCCTTCGGGGAGCTGTTTTTT
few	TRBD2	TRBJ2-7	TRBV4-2	CASSQSGSSYEQYF	TGTGCCAGCAGCCAAAGCGGGAGCTCCTACGAGCAGTACTTC
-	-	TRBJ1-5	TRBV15	CATSKDSFTGNQPQHF	TGTGCCACCAGTAAGGACAGTTTTACGGGCAATCAGCCCCAGCATTTT
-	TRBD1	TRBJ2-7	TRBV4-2	CASSQPLGQGTGEQYF	TGTGCCAGCAGCCAACCTCTGGGACAGGGAACGGGCGAGCAGTACTTC
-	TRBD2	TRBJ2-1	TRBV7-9	CASTTRAGDKGGYNEQFF	TGTGCCAGCACCACCAGGGCGGGAGATAAAGGAGGGTACAATGAGCAGTTCTTC
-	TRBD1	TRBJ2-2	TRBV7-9	CASSSQGSGELFF	TGTGCCAGCAGCTCACAGGGGTCCGGGGAGCTGTTTTTT
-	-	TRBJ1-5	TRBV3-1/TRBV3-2	CASSQWTDQPQHF	TGTGCCAGCAGCCAATGGACAGATCAGCCCCAGCATTTT
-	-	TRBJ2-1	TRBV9	CASSAPPGLPSYEQFF	TGTGCCAGCAGCGCACCCCCGGGACTTCCATCATATGAGCAGTTCTTC
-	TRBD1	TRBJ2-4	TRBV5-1	CASSLKDRRNIQYF	TGCGCCAGCAGCTTAAAGGACAGGCGAAACATTCAGTACTTC
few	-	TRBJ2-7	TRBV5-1	CASRGDNYEQYF	TGCGCCAGCAGAGGGGACAACTACGAGCAGTACTTC
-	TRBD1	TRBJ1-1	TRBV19	CASSPPTGLSEAFF	TGTGCCAGTAGTCCACCGACAGGGTTGTCTGAAGCTTTCTTT
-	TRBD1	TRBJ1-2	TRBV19	CASDGTGWYGYTF	TGTGCCAGTGACGGGACAGGGTGGTATGGCTACACCTTC
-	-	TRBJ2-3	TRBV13	CASSSLVLRPTGTDTQYF	TGTGCCAGCAGCTCGCTCGTCCTGCGACCGACTGGCACAGATACGCAGTATTTT
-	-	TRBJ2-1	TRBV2	CASREPLVYSYNEQFF	TGTGCCAGCAGAGAGCCTCTAGTATACTCCTACAATGAGCAGTTCTTC
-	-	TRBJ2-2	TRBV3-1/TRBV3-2	CASRGGQTPTGELFF	TGTGCCAGCAGGGGGGGTCAAACGCCAACTGGGGAGCTGTTTTTT
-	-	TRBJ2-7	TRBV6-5	CASSYSRAYEQYF	TGTGCCAGCAGTTACTCCAGGGCCTACGAGCAGTACTTC
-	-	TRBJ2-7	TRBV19	CASSIAGRRNEQYF	TGTGCCAGTAGTATAGCAGGGAGGCGCAACGAGCAGTACTTC
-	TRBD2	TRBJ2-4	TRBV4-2	CASSQVRAGVLAKNIQYF	TGTGCCAGCAGCCAAGTAAGAGCGGGGGTCCTAGCCAAAAACATTCAGTACTTC
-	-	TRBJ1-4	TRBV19	CASSSPGEGEKLFF	TGTGCCAGTAGTTCCCCCGGGGAGGGTGAAAAACTGTTTTTT
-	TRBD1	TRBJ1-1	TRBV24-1	CATSGSPGQGRTEAFF	TGTGCCACCAGTGGTTCCCCGGGACAGGGAAGGACTGAAGCTTTCTTT
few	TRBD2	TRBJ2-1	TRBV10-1	CASSETKLAGGPINEQFF	TGCGCCAGCAGTGAGACGAAACTAGCGGGAGGGCCTATCAATGAGCAGTTCTTC
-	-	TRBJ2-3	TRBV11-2	CASSLDMRRSFDTQYF	TGTGCCAGCAGCTTAGATATGAGGAGATCGTTTGATACGCAGTATTTT
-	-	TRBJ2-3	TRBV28	CASSSSFAHTDTQYF	TGTGCCAGCAGTTCATCCTTCGCGCACACAGATACGCAGTATTTT
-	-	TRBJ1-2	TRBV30	CAWRHRREGYTF	TGTGCCTGGAGACATCGGAGAGAGGGCTACACCTTC
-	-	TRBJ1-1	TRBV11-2	CASSLVGGGNTEAFF	TGTGCCAGCAGCTTAGTGGGCGGGGGCAACACTGAAGCTTTCTTT
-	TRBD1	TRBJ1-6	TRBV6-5	CASSYGTVTFPLHF	TGTGCCAGCAGTTACGGGACAGTAACCTTCCCCCTCCACTTT
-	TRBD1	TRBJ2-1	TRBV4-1	CASSQEGGTGVSNEQFF	TGCGCCAGCAGCCAAGAGGGCGGGACAGGGGTGAGCAATGAGCAGTTCTTC
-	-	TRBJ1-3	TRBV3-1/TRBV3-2	CASSQDGAGNTIYF	TGTGCCAGCAGCCAAGATGGGGCGGGAAACACCATATATTTT
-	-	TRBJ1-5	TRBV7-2	CASSPAGQSNQPQHF	TGTGCCAGCAGCCCCGCTGGACAGAGCAATCAGCCCCAGCATTTT
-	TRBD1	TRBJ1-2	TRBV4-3	CASSPTGDLVYGYTF	TGCGCCAGCAGCCCAACAGGGGACCTTGTCTATGGCTACACCTTC
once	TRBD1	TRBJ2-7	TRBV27	CASSQDRGRGEQYF	TGTGCCAGCAGCCAGGACAGGGGGCGCGGCGAGCAGTACTTC
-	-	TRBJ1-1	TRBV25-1	CASSDPPGVPAFF	TGTGCCAGCAGTGATCCCCCAGGGGTCCCAGCTTTCTTT
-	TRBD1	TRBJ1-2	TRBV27	CASSPNRGLLYGYTF	TGTGCCAGCAGTCCGAACAGGGGCCTCCTCTATGGCTACACCTTC
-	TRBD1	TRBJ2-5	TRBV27	CASSRGTGEITQYF	TGTGCCAGCAGTAGGGGGACAGGGGAAATAACCCAGTACTTC
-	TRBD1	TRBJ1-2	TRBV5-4	CASSISVGQGGYTF	TGTGCCAGCAGCATATCCGTGGGACAGGGTGGCTACACCTTC
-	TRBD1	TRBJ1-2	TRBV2	CASKGQGLGIWYGYTF	TGTGCCAGCAAGGGACAGGGGTTGGGAATATGGTATGGCTACACCTTC
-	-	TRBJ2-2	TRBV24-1	CATSVDSPPGLKNTGELFF	TGTGCCACCAGTGTCGATTCCCCACCAGGACTAAAGAACACCGGGGAGCTGTTTTTT
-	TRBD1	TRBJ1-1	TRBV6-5	CASRRTGIAEAFF	TGTGCCAGCAGAAGGACAGGGATTGCCGAAGCTTTCTTT
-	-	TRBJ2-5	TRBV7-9	CASSLAREVKETQYF	TGTGCCAGCAGCTTAGCGCGAGAGGTTAAAGAGACCCAGTACTTC